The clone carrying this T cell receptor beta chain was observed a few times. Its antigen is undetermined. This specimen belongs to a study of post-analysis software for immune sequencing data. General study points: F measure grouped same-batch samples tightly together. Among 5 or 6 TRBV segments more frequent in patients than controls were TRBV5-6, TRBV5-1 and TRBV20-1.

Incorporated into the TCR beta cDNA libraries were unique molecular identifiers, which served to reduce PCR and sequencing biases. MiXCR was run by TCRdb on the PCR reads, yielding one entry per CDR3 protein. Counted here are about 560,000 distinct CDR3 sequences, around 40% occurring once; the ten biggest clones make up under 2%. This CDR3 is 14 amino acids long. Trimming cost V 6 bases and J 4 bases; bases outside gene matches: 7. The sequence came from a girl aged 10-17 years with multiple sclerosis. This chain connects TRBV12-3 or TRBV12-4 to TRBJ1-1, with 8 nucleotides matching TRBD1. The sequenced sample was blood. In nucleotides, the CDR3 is TGTGCCAGCAGCACACGACAGGGGACCACTGAAGCTTTCTTT. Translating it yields CASSTRQGTTEAFF.